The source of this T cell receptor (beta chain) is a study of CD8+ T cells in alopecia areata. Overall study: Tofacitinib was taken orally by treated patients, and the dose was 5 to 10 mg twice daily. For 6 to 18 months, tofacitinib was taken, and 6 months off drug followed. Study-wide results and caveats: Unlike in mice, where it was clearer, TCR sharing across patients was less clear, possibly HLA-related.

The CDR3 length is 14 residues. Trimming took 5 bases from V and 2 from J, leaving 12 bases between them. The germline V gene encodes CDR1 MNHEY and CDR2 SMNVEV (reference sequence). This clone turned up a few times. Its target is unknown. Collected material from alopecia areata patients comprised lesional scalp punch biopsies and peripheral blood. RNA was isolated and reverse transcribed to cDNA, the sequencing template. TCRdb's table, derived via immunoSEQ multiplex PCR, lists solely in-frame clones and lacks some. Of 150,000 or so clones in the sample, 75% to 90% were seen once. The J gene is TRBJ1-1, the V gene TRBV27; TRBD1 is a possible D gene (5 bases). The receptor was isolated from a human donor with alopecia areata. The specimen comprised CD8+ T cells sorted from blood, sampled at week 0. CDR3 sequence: CASSPLGANTEAFF. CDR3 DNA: TGTGCCAGCAGTCCCCTAGGGGCAAACACTGAAGCTTTCTTT.